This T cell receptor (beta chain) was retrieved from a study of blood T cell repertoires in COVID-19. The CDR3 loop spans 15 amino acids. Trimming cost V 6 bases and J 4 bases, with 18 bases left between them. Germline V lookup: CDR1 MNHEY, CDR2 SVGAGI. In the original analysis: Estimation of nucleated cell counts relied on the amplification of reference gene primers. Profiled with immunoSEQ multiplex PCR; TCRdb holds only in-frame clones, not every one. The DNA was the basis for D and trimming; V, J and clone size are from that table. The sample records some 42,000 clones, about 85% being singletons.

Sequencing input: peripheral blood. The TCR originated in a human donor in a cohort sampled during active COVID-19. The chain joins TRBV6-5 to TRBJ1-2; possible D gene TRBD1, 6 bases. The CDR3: CASSPHRRDIYGYTF. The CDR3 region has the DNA TGTGCCAGCAGCCCGCACAGACGGGACATCTATGGCTACACCTTC.